This T cell receptor (beta chain) is from a study of T-cell memory formation after mild COVID-19. Whole-study findings and limits: Contracting clones localized mainly to CM and EM when CD4+ and mainly to EMRA when CD8+. Clones contracting across day 15 to 85 had a balanced CD4/CD8 profile; later expanding clones leaned CD4+. A subset of responding clones appeared in pre-infection memory, suggesting cross-reactive memory joined.

In regard to this clonotype: The antigen is not known.

With V trimmed by 0 bases and J by 8 bases, 4 bases remained unmatched. Per the germline V gene, CDR1 is SGHRS and CDR2 is YFSETQ. The CDR3 has 15 amino acids. Constant-segment primers were used for 5'RACE, and the resulting TCR alpha and TCR beta cDNA libraries carried sample barcodes and UMIs. One entry per CDR3 protein results from TCRdb running MiXCR on the 5' RACE reads. The data contain 350,000 to 500,000 distinct CDR3 sequences, less than 25% of them seen just once; the ten biggest clones take up under 15%. The specimen was PBMCs or a T cell subset sorted from them (not recorded which). The rearrangement uses TRBV5-1 and TRBJ2-1; TRBD2 matches at 11 bases. The TCR originated in an adult woman who had mild COVID-19 (a few samples of this study predate the infection). Cell type and time point are not known. The CDR3 here is CASSLEGLAGDEQFF. The CDR3 nucleotides read TGCGCCAGCAGCTTGGAAGGACTAGCGGGCGATGAGCAGTTCTTC.